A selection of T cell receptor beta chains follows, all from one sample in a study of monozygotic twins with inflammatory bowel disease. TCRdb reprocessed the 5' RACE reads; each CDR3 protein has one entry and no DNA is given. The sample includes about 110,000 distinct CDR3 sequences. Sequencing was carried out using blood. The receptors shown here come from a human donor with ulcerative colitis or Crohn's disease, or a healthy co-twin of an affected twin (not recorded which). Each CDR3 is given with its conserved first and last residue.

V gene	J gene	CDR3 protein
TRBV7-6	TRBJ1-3	CASRGWRGNTIYF
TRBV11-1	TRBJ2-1	CASSPIGLYNEQFF
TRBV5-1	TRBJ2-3	CASSSQGADTQYF
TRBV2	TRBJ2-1	CASRRLAGSDHNEQFF
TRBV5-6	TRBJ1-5	CASSLGTAFNQPQHF
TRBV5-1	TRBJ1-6	CASSPRSSYNSPLHF
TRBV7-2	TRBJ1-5	CASSLAGGGFQPQHF
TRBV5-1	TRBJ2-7	CASSLEGLSSYEQYF
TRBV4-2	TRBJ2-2	CASSQVHNGELFF
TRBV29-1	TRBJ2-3	CSVEKESYSNTQYF
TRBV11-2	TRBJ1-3	CASSLGRTVGNTIYF
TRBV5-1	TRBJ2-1	CASSFHPNYNEQFF
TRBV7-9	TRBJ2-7	CASSLVRAGLYEQYF
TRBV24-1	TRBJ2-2	CATSDFGALAGTNTGELFF
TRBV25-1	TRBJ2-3	CASSEYGGSTDTQYF
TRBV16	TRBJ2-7	CASSQYKGAEQYF
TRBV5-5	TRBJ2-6	CASSLLGGSGANVLTF
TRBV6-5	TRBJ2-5	CASKTTGYETQYF
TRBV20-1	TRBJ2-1	CSASKASGRGEQFF
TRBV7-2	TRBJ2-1	CASSSGLAGGGFF
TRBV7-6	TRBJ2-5	CASSLAFRRTGDRGTQYF
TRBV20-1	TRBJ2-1	CSATKGERYNEQFF
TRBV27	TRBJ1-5	CASSRTRGGDQPQHF
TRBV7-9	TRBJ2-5	CASSLTSGEETQYF
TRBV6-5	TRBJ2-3	CASSYLSGTDTQYF
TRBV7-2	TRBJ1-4	CASSLQLATNEKLFF